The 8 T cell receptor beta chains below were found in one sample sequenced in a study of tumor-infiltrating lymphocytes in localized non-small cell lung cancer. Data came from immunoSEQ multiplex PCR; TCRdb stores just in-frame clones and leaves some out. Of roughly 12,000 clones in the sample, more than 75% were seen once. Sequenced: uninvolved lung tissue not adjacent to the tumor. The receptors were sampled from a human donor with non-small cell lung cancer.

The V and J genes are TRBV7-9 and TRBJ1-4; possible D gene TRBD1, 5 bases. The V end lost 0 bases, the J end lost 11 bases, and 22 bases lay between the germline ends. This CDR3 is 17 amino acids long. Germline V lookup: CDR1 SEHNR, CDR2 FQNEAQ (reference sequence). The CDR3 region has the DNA TGTGCCAGCAGCTTAGCGGGGGATTACCTACCGCACGGGAAACTGTTTTTT. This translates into CASSLAGDYLPHGKLFF.

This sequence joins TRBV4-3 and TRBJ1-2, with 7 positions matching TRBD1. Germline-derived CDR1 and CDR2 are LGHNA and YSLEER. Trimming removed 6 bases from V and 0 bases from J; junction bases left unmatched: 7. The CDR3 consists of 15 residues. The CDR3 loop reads CASRVIGQANYGYTF. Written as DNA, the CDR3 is TGCGCCAGCAGGGTAATCGGACAGGCTAACTATGGCTACACCTTC.

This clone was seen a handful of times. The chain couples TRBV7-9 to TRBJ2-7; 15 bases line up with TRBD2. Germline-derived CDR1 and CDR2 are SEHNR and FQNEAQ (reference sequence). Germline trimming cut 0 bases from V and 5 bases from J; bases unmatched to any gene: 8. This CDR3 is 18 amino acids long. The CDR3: CASSLASGLAGGLHEQYF. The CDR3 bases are TGTGCCAGCAGCTTAGCGTCCGGACTAGCGGGGGGGCTACACGAGCAGTACTTC.

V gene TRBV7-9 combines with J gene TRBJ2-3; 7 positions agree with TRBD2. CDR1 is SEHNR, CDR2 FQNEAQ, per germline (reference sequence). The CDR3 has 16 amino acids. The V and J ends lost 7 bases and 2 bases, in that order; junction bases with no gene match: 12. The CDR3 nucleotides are TGTGCCAGCACGATGGGGCTGGGGAGGGCCACAGATACGCAGTATTTT. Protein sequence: CASTMGLGRATDTQYF.

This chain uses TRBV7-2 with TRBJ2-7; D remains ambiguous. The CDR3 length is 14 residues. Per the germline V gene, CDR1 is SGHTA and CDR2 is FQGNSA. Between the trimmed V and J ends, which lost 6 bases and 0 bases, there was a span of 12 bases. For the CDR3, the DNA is TGTGCCAGCAGGGATGACTGGGCCTCCTACGAGCAGTACTTC. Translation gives CASRDDWASYEQYF.

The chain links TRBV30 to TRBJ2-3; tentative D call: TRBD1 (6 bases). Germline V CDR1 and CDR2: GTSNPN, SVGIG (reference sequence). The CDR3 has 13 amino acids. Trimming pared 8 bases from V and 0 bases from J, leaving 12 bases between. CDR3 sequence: CAVSGVSTDTQYF. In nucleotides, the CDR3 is TGTGCCGTATCAGGGGTAAGCACAGATACGCAGTATTTT.

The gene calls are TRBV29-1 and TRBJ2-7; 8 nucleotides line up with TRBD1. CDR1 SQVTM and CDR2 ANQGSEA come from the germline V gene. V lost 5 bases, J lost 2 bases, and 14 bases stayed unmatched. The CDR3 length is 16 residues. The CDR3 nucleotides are TGCAGCGTTAAACGACCTCCGGGACAGGCCACCTACGAGCAGTACTTC. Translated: CSVKRPPGQATYEQYF.

CDR3 nucleotide sequence: TGTGCCAGCAGCTTAGCGTTCGGGAATGGCTACACCTTC. As protein: CASSLAFGNGYTF. This chain links TRBV7-2 with TRBJ1-2; D remains unclear. The CDR3 spans 13 residues. The germline V and J ends were trimmed by 0 bases and 6 bases, with 8 bases remaining between them. Germline CDR1 and CDR2: SGHTA and FQGNSA.